Following are 5 T cell receptor beta chains from one sample sequenced in a study of vaccination effects on CD4 cells after COVID-19. Profiling relied on immunoSEQ multiplex PCR, and the TCRdb table lists in-frame clones only, not all of them. The sample consists of more than 40,000 clones, about 78% of them appearing once. The authors isolated CD4+ T cells after roughly eleven days of culture. Their antigens remain unidentified. This material consisted of CD4+ T cells from PBMCs cultured without peptide, taken before COVID-19 vaccination. These TCRs come from a human donor who had a prior SARS-CoV-2 infection.

This chain uses TRBV4-2 with TRBJ1-6, with D unresolved. CDR1 and CDR2 (germline): LGHNA, YNFKEQ. The CDR3 is 17 residues long. The V gene lost 1 base and the J gene lost 8 bases, with 18 bases spanning the gap. CDR3 bases: TGTGCCAGCAGCCAAGTGGTTCTGCAGGAACAGTATTCACCCCTCCACTTT. Translating gives CASSQVVLQEQYSPLHF.

The CDR3 nucleotides are TGCGCCAGCAGCCAAGATTGGTTGACGGATGGCTACACCTTC. Its translation is CASSQDWLTDGYTF. The chain carries TRBV4-1 and TRBJ1-2, with unresolved D. The CDR3 is made up of 14 amino acids. V was pared by 0 bases and J by 6 bases, with 11 bases between. The V gene's germline CDR1 is MGHRA and CDR2 YSYEKL.

The CDR3 DNA is TGTGCCAGCAGCAAAGGGATTGAGAATGAGCAGTTCTTC. Translated, it gives CASSKGIENEQFF. The chain has TRBV9 and TRBJ2-1; the D is unclear. CDR1 is SGDLS and CDR2 is YYNGEE in the germline V gene. CDR3 length equals 13 residues. Trimming pared 4 bases from V and 7 bases from J, leaving 12 bases between. Based on the CDR3 plus reference TRBV9 and TRBJ2-1, the full variable domain is DSGVTQTPKHLITATGQRVTLRCSPRSGDLSVYWYQQSLDQGLQFLIQYYNGEERAKGNILERFSAQQFPDLHSELNLSSLELGDSALYFCASSKGIENEQFFGPGTRLTVL.

CDR3 sequence reads: CASSLATPWGSSYNEQFF. CDR3 DNA: TGCGCCAGCAGCTTGGCAACCCCTTGGGGGAGCTCCTACAATGAGCAGTTCTTC. This chain links TRBV5-1 with TRBJ2-1; possibly TRBD1 or TRBD2 for D (5 bases each). The CDR3 has 18 amino acids. Germline CDR1 reads SGHRS; CDR2 reads YFSETQ. Trimming removed 0 bases from V and 0 bases from J, with 16 bases in between.

The chain joins TRBV7-2 to TRBJ2-7; D perhaps matches TRBD1 (5 bases). The CDR3 extends over 15 amino acids. From germline, CDR1 is SGHTA and CDR2 FQGNSA. Trimming took off 5 bases at V and 6 bases at J, with 20 bases between the two ends. This CDR3 reads CASSARFAGIGEQYF. Written as DNA, the CDR3 is TGTGCCAGCAGCGCGAGGTTCGCAGGGATTGGCGAGCAGTACTTC. Full variable domain (outside the CDR3, taken from reference TRBV7-2 and TRBJ2-7): GAGVSQSPSNKVTEKGKDVELRCDPISGHTALYWYRQSLGQGLEFLIYFQGNSAPDKSGLPSDRFSAERTGGSVSTLTIQRTQQEDSAVYLCASSARFAGIGEQYFGPGTRLTVT.